These 7 T cell receptor beta chains share one sample of origin, sequenced in a study of cytomegalovirus exposure and HLA in healthy donors. Primers for the PCR totalled 60 Vbeta and 13 Jbeta. The method was immunoSEQ multiplex PCR; TCRdb's version includes in-frame clones alone and lacks a portion of them. This sample has 150,000 to 200,000 clones, with around four fifths found just once. The sequenced sample was PBMCs. These receptors came from a woman in her late teens or twenties in good health and CMV-seronegative.

The rearrangement uses TRBV11-3 and TRBJ2-7, with a possible D match to TRBD2 (6 bases). Germline assignment: CDR1 SGHNT and CDR2 YENEEA. V dropped 2 bases and J dropped 7 bases, with 21 bases sitting between them. The CDR3 extends over 16 amino acids. CDR3 sequence (DNA): TGTGCCAGCAGCTTAACTTTCCGTGGGAGGTCAAGAGAGCAGTACTTC. Amino acids: CASSLTFRGRSREQYF.

This chain links TRBV14 with TRBJ2-1; D is ambiguous. Germline CDR1 and CDR2: SGHDN and FVKESK. The CDR3 contains 15 residues. Trimming shortened V by 1 base and J by 0 bases, and 7 bases separated the two germline ends. This chain's CDR3 is CASSQVEDSYNEQFF. In DNA, the CDR3 is TGTGCCAGCAGCCAAGTCGAGGACTCCTACAATGAGCAGTTCTTC.

This clone was observed a single time. The chain recombines TRBV5-6 with TRBJ2-1, with 7 bases identical to TRBD1. V was clipped by 4 bases and J by 5 bases; unmatched bases: 6. Germline lookup yields CDR1 SGHDT and CDR2 YYEEEE. This CDR3 has 14 amino acids. CDR3 nucleotide sequence: TGTGCCAGCAGCCCCGGGACAGAGAACAATGAGCAGTTCTTC. This gives the protein CASSPGTENNEQFF.

The chain couples TRBV15 to TRBJ2-7; the D gene is possibly TRBD1 (6 bases). From germline, CDR1 is LNHNV and CDR2 YYDKDF (reference sequence). V gave up 0 bases and J gave up 5 bases, with 8 bases separating them. The CDR3 consists of 13 residues. This CDR3 reads CATSRDRGHEQYF. CDR3 DNA: TGTGCCACCAGCAGAGACAGGGGACACGAGCAGTACTTC.

The chain employs TRBV6-5 and TRBJ2-3; D possibly corresponds to TRBD1 (6 bases). CDR1 is MNHEY, CDR2 SVGAGI, per germline. There are 15 residues in the CDR3. Trimming shortened V by 2 bases and J by 2 bases, and 11 bases separated the two germline ends. DNA of the CDR3: TGTGCCAGCAGTTACAGGGGGTCCTTCACAGATACGCAGTATTTT. It specifies CASSYRGSFTDTQYF.

In its sample, this clone was seen once. The chain carries TRBV7-9 and TRBJ2-1; TRBD1 matches at 9 bases. V lost 4 bases and J lost 9; bases outside the gene matches: 10. From germline, CDR1 is SEHNR and CDR2 FQNEAQ (reference sequence). The CDR3 totals 15 residues. CDR3 region: CASSSSRDRAREQFF. DNA for the CDR3: TGTGCCAGCAGCTCGTCCAGGGACAGGGCTCGTGAGCAGTTCTTC.

V usage is TRBV11-2 and J usage is TRBJ1-2; D not certain. The germline gives CDR1 SGHAT, CDR2 FQNNGV. The CDR3 contains 13 residues. V dropped 6 bases and J dropped 5 bases, with 13 bases sitting between them. CDR3 region: CASSGQWSYGYTF. CDR3 nucleotides: TGTGCCAGCAGTGGTCAGTGGAGTTATGGCTACACCTTC.